These T cell receptor beta chains were read from a single sample in a study of control samples from healthy donors and cancer patients. Only in-frame clones appear in the TCRdb table, and some are missing; sequencing was by immunoSEQ multiplex PCR. The sample carries fewer than 90,000 clones, roughly 90% recorded once. Sample: blood. These TCRs come from a woman in her forties or fifties in good health. Each CDR3 is given with its conserved first and last residue. D genes are given only for firm matches. Expanded clones are given a class, and other clones once, few, many or no size at all.

j_gene	v_gene	abundance	d_gene	CDR3aa	CDR3nt
TRBJ2-4	TRBV3-1/TRBV3-2	few	-	CASSQDLDNIQYF	TGTGCCAGCAGCCAAGATCTGGATAACATTCAGTACTTC
TRBJ2-1	TRBV7-8	-	-	CASSAYNEQFF	TGTGCCAGCAGCGCTTACAATGAGCAGTTCTTC
TRBJ1-1	TRBV6-5	-	-	CASSKTAARYTEAFF	TGTGCCAGCAGTAAAACGGCAGCACGGTACACTGAAGCTTTCTTT
TRBJ1-1	TRBV2	once	-	CASTQELGTEAFF	TGTGCCAGTACTCAGGAGCTGGGCACTGAAGCTTTCTTT
TRBJ1-1	TRBV19	-	-	CASTRTANTEAFF	TGTGCCAGTACCCGGACGGCGAACACTGAAGCTTTCTTT
TRBJ2-1	TRBV27	-	-	CASAAPRALNEQFF	TGTGCCAGCGCCGCCCCAAGGGCCCTAAATGAGCAGTTCTTC
TRBJ1-1	TRBV4-1	-	-	CASSQLQRGGAEAFF	TGCGCCAGCAGCCAACTCCAGCGGGGGGGAGCTGAAGCTTTCTTT
TRBJ2-6	TRBV21-1	-	-	CASSEKGFSGANVLTF	TGTGCCAGCAGCGAAAAGGGGTTTTCTGGGGCCAACGTCCTGACTTTC
TRBJ1-1	TRBV5-4	-	TRBD1	CASSPRTGDTEAFF	TGTGCCAGCAGCCCGAGGACAGGCGACACTGAAGCTTTCTTT
TRBJ1-6	TRBV30	-	-	CAWYTGFNSPLHF	TGTGCCTGGTACACAGGATTTAATTCACCCCTCCACTTT
TRBJ1-1	TRBV19	-	-	CASSIGYSREDTEAFF	TGTGCCAGTAGTATCGGATATTCCAGGGAGGACACTGAAGCTTTCTTT
TRBJ2-7	TRBV18	-	-	CASSPGGGGSYEQYF	TGTGCCAGCTCACCGGGGGGCGGGGGCTCCTACGAGCAGTACTTC
TRBJ1-3	TRBV6-5	-	-	CASRRLHLSGNTIYF	TGTGCCAGCAGGAGACTCCATCTATCTGGAAACACCATATATTTT
TRBJ2-7	TRBV9	once	-	CASSVGLGDGSYEQYF	TGTGCCAGCAGCGTAGGATTAGGCGATGGGTCCTACGAGCAGTACTTC
TRBJ1-5	TRBV2	-	-	CASSAERGSNQPQHF	TGTGCCAGCAGTGCGGAACGTGGCAGCAATCAGCCCCAGCATTTT
TRBJ2-1	TRBV15	-	-	CATSRAGGNGNEQFF	TGTGCCACCAGCAGAGCTGGAGGAAACGGGAATGAGCAGTTCTTC
TRBJ2-1	TRBV10-3	-	TRBD1	CAIIPGQGNNEQFF	TGTGCCATCATCCCGGGACAGGGGAACAATGAGCAGTTCTTC
TRBJ2-5	TRBV6-6	-	-	CASSLIAGETQYF	TGTGCCAGCAGTCTTATAGCAGGAGAGACCCAGTACTTC
TRBJ1-3	TRBV20-1	-	-	CSASVSGSGNTIYF	TGCAGTGCTAGTGTAAGCGGGTCTGGAAACACCATATATTTT
TRBJ2-3	TRBV18	-	-	CASSPVDTQYF	TGTGCCAGCTCACCAGTAGATACGCAGTATTTT
TRBJ1-5	TRBV7-2	-	-	CASSLEGPSPYQPQHF	TGTGCCAGCAGCTTAGAAGGGCCAAGTCCCTATCAGCCCCAGCATTTT
TRBJ2-3	TRBV12-3/TRBV12-4	-	-	CASTIPPQDTQYF	TGTGCCAGCACGATCCCCCCTCAAGATACGCAGTATTTT
TRBJ2-3	TRBV6-5	once	-	CASSRKKAGTDTQYF	TGTGCCAGCAGTCGTAAGAAGGCCGGCACAGATACGCAGTATTTT
TRBJ2-4	TRBV5-1	-	-	CASSDWDSPLKNIQYF	TGCGCCAGCAGCGACTGGGACTCACCCCTCAAAAACATTCAGTACTTC
TRBJ2-1	TRBV3-1/TRBV3-2	-	TRBD1	CASRLIGTGRDNEQFF	TGTGCCAGCAGGCTAATCGGGACAGGGCGTGACAATGAGCAGTTCTTC
TRBJ2-7	TRBV5-1	-	-	CASSLGQSSYEQYF	TGCGCCAGCAGCTTGGGACAAAGCTCCTACGAGCAGTACTTC